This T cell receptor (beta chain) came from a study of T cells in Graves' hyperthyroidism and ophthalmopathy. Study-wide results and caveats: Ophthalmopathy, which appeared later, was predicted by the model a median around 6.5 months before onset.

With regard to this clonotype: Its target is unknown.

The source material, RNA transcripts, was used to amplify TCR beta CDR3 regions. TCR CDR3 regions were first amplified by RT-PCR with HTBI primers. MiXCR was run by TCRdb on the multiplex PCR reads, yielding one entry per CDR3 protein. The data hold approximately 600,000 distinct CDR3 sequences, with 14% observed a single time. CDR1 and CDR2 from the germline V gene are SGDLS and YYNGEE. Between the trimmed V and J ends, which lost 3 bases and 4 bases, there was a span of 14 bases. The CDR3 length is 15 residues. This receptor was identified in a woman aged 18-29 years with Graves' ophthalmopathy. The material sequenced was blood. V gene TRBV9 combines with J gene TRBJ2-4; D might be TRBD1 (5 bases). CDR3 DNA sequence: TGTGCCAGCAGCGAGGAAGGGGCTATGAAAAACATTCAGTACTTC. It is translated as CASSEEGAMKNIQYF.